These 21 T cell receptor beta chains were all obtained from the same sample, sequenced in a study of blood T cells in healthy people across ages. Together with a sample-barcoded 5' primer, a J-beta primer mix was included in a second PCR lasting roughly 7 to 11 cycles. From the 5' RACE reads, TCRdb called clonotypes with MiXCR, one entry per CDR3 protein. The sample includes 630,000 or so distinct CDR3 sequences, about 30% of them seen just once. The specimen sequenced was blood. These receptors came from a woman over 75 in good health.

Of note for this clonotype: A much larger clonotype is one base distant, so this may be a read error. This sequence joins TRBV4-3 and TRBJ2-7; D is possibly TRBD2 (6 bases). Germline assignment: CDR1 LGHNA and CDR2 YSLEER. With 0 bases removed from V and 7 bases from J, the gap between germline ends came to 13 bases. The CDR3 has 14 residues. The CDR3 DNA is TGCGCCAGCAGCCAAGATGCAGGGAGGAATGAGCAGTACTTC. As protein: CASSQDAGRNEQYF.

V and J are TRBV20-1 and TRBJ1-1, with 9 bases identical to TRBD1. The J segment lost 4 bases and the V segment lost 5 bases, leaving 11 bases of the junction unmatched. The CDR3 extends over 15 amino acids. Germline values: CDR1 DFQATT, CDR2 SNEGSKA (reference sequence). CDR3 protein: CSAPLQGAPGTEAFF. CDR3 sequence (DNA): TGCAGTGCTCCTTTACAGGGGGCGCCGGGCACTGAAGCTTTCTTT.

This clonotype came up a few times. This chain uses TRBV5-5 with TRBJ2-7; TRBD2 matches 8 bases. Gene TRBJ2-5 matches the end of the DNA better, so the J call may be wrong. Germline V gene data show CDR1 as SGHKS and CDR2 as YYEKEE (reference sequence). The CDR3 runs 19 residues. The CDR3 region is CASSLRSPGGGILGETQYF. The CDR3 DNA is TGTGCCAGCAGCTTACGGTCCCCTGGCGGGGGGATCCTCGGGGAGACCCAGTACTTC.

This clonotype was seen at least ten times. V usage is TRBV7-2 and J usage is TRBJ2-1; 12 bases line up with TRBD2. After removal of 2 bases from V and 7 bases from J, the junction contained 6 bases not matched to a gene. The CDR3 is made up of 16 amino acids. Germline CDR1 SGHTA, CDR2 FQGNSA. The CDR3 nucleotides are TGTGCCAGCAGCTTAACGCTAGCGGGGGGGCAAAATGAGCAGTTCTTC. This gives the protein CASSLTLAGGQNEQFF.

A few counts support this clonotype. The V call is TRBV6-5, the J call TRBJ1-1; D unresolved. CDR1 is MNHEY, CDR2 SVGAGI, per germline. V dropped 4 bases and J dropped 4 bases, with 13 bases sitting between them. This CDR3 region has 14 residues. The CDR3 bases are TGTGCCAGCAGTTCCTATTTGGGAACCACTGAAGCTTTCTTT. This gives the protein CASSSYLGTTEAFF.

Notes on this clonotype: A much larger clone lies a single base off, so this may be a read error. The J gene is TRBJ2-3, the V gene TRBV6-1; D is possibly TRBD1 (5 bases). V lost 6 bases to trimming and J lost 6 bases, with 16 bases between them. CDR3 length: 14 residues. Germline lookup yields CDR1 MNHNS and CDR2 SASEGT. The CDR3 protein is CASREKAGMDTQYF. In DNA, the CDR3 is TGTGCCAGCAGGGAGAAGGCAGGGATGGATACGCAGTATTTT.

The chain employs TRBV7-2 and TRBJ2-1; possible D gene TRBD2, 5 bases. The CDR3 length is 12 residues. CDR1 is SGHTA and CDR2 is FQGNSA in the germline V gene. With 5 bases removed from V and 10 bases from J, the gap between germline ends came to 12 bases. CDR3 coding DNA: TGTGCCAGCAGCCAAGGGAGTTACGAGCAGTTCTTC. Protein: CASSQGSYEQFF.

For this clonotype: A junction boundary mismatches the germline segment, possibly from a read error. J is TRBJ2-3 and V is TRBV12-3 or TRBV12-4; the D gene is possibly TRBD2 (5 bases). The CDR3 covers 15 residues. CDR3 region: CASSFDLLDADAQYF. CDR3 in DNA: TGTGCCAGCAGTTTCGACTTACTAGACGCAGATGCGCAGTATTTT.

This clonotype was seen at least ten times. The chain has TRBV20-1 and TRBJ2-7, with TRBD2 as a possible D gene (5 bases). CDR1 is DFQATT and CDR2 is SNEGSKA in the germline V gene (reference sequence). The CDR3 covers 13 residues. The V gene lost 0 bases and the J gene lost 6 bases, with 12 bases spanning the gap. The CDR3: CSARDKGVGEQYF. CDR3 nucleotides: TGCAGTGCTAGAGATAAGGGAGTCGGCGAGCAGTACTTC.

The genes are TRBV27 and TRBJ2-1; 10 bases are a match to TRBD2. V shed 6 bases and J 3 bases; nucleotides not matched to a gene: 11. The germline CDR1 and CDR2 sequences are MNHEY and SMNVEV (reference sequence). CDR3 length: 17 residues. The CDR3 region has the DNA TGTGCCAGCAGGGAGGCCCCGGGACTAGCGTTCTACAATGAGCAGTTCTTC. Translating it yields CASREAPGLAFYNEQFF.

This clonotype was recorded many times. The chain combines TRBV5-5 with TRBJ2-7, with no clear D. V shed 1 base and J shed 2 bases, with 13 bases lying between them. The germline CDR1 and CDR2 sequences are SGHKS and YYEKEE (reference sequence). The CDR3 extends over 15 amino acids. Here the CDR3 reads CASSLIDRPTYEQYF. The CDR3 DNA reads TGTGCCAGCAGCTTGATCGATCGGCCCACCTACGAGCAGTACTTC.

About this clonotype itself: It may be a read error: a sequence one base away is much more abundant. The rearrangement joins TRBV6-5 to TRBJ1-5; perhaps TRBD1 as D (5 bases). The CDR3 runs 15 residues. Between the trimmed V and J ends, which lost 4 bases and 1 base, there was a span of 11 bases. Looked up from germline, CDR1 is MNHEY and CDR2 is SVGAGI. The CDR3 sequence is CASSSAGLSNQPQHF. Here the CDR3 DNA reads TGTGCCAGCAGTTCGGCAGGGTTGAGCAATCAGCCCCAGCATTTT.

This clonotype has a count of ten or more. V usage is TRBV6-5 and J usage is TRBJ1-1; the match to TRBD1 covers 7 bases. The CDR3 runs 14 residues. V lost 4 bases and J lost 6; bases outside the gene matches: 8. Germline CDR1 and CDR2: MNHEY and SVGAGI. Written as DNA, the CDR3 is TGTGCCAGCAGTTTCGGGGCAGGGGGTTCTGAAGCTTTCTTT. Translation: CASSFGAGGSEAFF.

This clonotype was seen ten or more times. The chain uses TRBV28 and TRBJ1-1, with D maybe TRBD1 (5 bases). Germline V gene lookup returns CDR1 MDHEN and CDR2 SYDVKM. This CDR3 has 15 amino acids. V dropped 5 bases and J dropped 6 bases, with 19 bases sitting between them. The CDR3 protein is CASSLHEGRRAEAFF. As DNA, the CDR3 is TGTGCCAGCAGTCTGCACGAGGGGAGAAGGGCTGAAGCTTTCTTT.

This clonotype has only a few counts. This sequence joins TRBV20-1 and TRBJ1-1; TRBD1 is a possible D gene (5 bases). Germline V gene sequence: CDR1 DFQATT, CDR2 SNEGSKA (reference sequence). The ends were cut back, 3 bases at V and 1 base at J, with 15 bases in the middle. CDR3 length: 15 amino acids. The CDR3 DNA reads TGCAGTGCTAGCAAGGGTGGGGGTGGGAACACTGAAGCTTTCTTT. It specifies CSASKGGGGNTEAFF.

CDR3 nucleotides: TGTGCCAGCAGTGCCTCGGCGGGACTACTCTACGAGCAGTACTTC. Amino acids: CASSASAGLLYEQYF. The chain links TRBV12-3 or TRBV12-4 to TRBJ2-7; TRBD2 matches 7 bases. The trim removed 5 bases at V and 3 bases at J, leaving 10 bases unmatched. CDR3 length: 15 residues.

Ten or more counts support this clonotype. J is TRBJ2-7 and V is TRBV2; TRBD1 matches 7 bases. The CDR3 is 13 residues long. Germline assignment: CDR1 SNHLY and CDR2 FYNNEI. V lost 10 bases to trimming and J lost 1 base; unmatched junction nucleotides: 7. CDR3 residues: CAIMGTASYEQYF. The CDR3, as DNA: TGTGCCATTATGGGGACAGCTTCCTACGAGCAGTACTTC.

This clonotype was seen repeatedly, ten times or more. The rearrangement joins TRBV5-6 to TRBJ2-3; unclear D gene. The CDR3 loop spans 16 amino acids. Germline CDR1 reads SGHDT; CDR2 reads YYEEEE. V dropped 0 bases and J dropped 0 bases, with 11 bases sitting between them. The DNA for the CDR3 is TGTGCCAGCAGCTTGGCTCAGCTTCCTAGCACAGATACGCAGTATTTT. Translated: CASSLAQLPSTDTQYF. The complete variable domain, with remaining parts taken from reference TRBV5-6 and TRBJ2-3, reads DAGVTQSPTHLIKTRGQQVTLRCSPKSGHDTVSWYQQALGQGPQFIFQYYEEEERQRGNFPDRFSGHQFPNYSSELNVNALLLGDSALYLCASSLAQLPSTDTQYFGPGTRLTVL.

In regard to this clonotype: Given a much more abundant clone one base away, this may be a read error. The CDR3 DNA follows: TGTGCCAGCAGCCAGGCAAGTCTAGCGGGGGGTTACGAGCGGTACTTC. Translating it yields CASSQASLAGGYERYF. V gene TRBV4-2 combines with J gene TRBJ2-5; TRBD2 agrees at 11 bases. V gave up 3 bases and J gave up 13 bases; unmatched junction bases: 16. Per germline, CDR1 LGHNA and CDR2 YNFKEQ. The CDR3 consists of 16 residues.

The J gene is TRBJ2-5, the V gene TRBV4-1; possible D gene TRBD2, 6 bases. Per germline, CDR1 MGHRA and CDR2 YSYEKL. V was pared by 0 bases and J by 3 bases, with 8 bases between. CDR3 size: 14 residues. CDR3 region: CASSQDWGEETQYF. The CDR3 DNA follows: TGCGCCAGCAGCCAAGATTGGGGGGAAGAGACCCAGTACTTC.

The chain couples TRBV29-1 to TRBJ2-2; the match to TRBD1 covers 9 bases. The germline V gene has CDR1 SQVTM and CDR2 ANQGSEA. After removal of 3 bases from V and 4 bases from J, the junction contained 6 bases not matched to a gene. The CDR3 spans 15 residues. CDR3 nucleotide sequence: TGCAGCGTTGATGTACAGGGGGCAAGCACCGGGGAGCTGTTTTTT. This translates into CSVDVQGASTGELFF.